The 32 T cell receptor beta chains below all came from one sample that was sequenced in a study of blood T cell repertoires in COVID-19. Data came from immunoSEQ multiplex PCR; TCRdb stores just in-frame clones and leaves some out. The sample has about 150,000 clones; about 89% are singletons. The sequenced material came from peripheral blood. The receptor source for this set is an older man with acute or convalescent COVID-19.

This chain uses TRBV2 with TRBJ1-4; TRBD1 might be the D (5 bases). Germline V gene data show CDR1 as SNHLY and CDR2 as FYNNEI. Trimming removed 5 bases at V and 5 bases at J, with 15 bases between. The CDR3 loop spans 15 amino acids. The DNA of the CDR3 is TGTGCCAGCAGTTCCCCAGGGTTCGAAAATGAAAAACTGTTTTTT. It translates to CASSSPGFENEKLFF. Complete variable domain (other parts from reference TRBV2 and TRBJ1-4): EPEVTQTPSHQVTQMGQEVILRCVPISNHLYFYWYRQILGQKVEFLVSFYNNEISEKSEIFDDQFSVERPDGSNFTLKIRSTKLEDSAMYFCASSSPGFENEKLFFGSGTQLSVL.

The chain is built from TRBV6-1 and TRBJ1-1; no clear D. The CDR3 spans 12 residues. Germline loops: CDR1 MNHNS, CDR2 SASEGT. V was cut by 3 bases and J by 1 base, with 3 bases left in between. The CDR3 sequence is CASSDRNTEAFF. CDR3 DNA: TGTGCCAGCAGTGACAGGAACACTGAAGCTTTCTTT.

The chain couples TRBV27 to TRBJ2-2; a weak D match, TRBD1 (6 bases). CDR3 length equals 14 residues. Trimming shortened V by 5 bases and J by 7 bases, and 14 bases separated the two germline ends. Germline assignment: CDR1 MNHEY and CDR2 SMNVEV (reference sequence). The CDR3 DNA is TGTGCCAGCAGTCCTGCAGGGGTCGGCGGGGAGCTGTTTTTT. Protein: CASSPAGVGGELFF.

This clone was counted only a few times. V is TRBV6-5 and J is TRBJ1-6; TRBD1 aligns across 8 bases. Germline values: CDR1 MNHEY, CDR2 SVGAGI. With 0 bases clipped from V and 10 bases from J, the junction kept 5 bases outside the gene matches. CDR3 length: 15 amino acids. DNA of the CDR3: TGTGCCAGCAGTTACTCGACAGGGGTAAACTCACCCCTCCACTTT. It translates to CASSYSTGVNSPLHF.

The rearrangement uses TRBV7-2 and TRBJ1-2, with D maybe TRBD1 (5 bases). Trimming left V 3 bases short and J 4 bases short, with 12 bases between. The CDR3 covers 14 residues. The V gene's germline CDR1 is SGHTA and CDR2 FQGNSA. Here the CDR3 DNA reads TGTGCCAGCAGCTTGAGTAGGGGCGCCTATGGCTACACCTTC. Protein: CASSLSRGAYGYTF.

V usage is TRBV28 and J usage is TRBJ1-2; 7 bases match TRBD1. This CDR3 has 16 residues. The junction had 13 bases not matched to a gene; V was cut back by 4 bases and J by 5 bases. Germline CDR1 and CDR2: MDHEN and SYDVKM. Written as DNA, the CDR3 is TGTGCCAGCAGTTCCCCAATAGGGGGCGCCTTTTATGGCTACACCTTC. As protein: CASSSPIGGAFYGYTF.

This chain uses TRBV30 with TRBJ1-5; D might be TRBD1 (5 bases). Germline CDR1 is GTSNPN and CDR2 is SVGIG (reference sequence). CDR3 length equals 15 residues. V lost 0 bases to trimming and J lost 3 bases, with 12 bases between them. The CDR3 DNA follows: TGTGCCTGGAGTGTACTGTCAGGGATCAATCAGCCCCAGCATTTT. It encodes CAWSVLSGINQPQHF.

A few counts support this clone. The genes are TRBV1 and TRBJ1-6; the D segment call TRBD1 is taken from the table without a DNA check. TRBV1 is assigned pseudogene status. The CDR3 is made up of 18 amino acids. The CDR3 spells CTSSQGDSPPPKNSPLHF. DNA for the CDR3: TGCACCAGCAGCCAAGGGGACAGCCCCCCGCCTAAAAATTCACCCCTCCACTTT.

The rearrangement uses TRBV5-6 and TRBJ1-4; 9 nucleotides match TRBD1. CDR1 and CDR2 from the germline V gene are SGHDT and YYEEEE. Germline trimming cut 1 base from V and 6 bases from J; bases unmatched to any gene: 4. This CDR3 comprises 15 residues. DNA for the CDR3: TGTGCCAGCAGCTTGCTGGGACAGGGAGATGAAAAACTGTTTTTT. Its protein product is CASSLLGQGDEKLFF. The variable domain in full, completed from reference TRBV5-6 and TRBJ1-4, reads DAGVTQSPTHLIKTRGQQVTLRCSPKSGHDTVSWYQQALGQGPQFIFQYYEEEERQRGNFPDRFSGHQFPNYSSELNVNALLLGDSALYLCASSLLGQGDEKLFFGSGTQLSVL.

The chain links TRBV15 to TRBJ2-1, with TRBD2 identical over 12 bases. There are 21 residues in the CDR3. Trimming cost V 2 bases and J 4 bases; bases outside gene matches: 18. Germline lookup yields CDR1 LNHNV and CDR2 YYDKDF (reference sequence). Written as DNA, the CDR3 is TGTGCCACCAGCAGACCCGGAGGACTAGCGGGATCTACCGACCGTTACAATGAGCAGTTCTTC. Translating it yields CATSRPGGLAGSTDRYNEQFF.

This chain uses TRBV10-2 with TRBJ2-6, with 11 positions matching TRBD1. Germline values: CDR1 WSHSY, CDR2 SAAADI. This CDR3 region has 17 residues. Trimming cost V 9 bases and J 2 bases; bases outside gene matches: 9. The CDR3 bases are TGCGCCAGTTTCCGGGACAGGGGGTGGGCTGGGGCCAACGTCCTGACTTTC. Protein: CASFRDRGWAGANVLTF.

The chain is built from TRBV27 and TRBJ1-6, with D perhaps matching TRBD1 (5 bases). Germline V CDR1 and CDR2: MNHEY, SMNVEV (reference sequence). The CDR3 runs to 13 residues. V lost 9 bases and J lost 4, with 10 bases in between. The CDR3 DNA follows: TGTGCCAGTCGGGGGGTATATAATTCACCCCTCCACTTT. This gives the protein CASRGVYNSPLHF.

This clone has just one count. This chain joins TRBV6-5 and TRBJ1-2; D gene ambiguous. The CDR3 totals 13 residues. Germline loops: CDR1 MNHEY, CDR2 SVGAGI. Trimming cost V 4 bases and J 8 bases, with 14 bases left between them. This chain's CDR3 is CASSSRGVWGYTF. For the CDR3, the DNA is TGTGCCAGCAGTTCGAGAGGTGTGTGGGGCTACACCTTC.

The V and J genes are TRBV29-1 and TRBJ2-5; D possibly corresponds to TRBD1 (5 bases). The V and J ends lost 6 bases and 5 bases respectively, with 13 bases between them. Germline lookup yields CDR1 SQVTM and CDR2 ANQGSEA. The CDR3 is 12 amino acids. CDR3 nucleotide sequence: TGCAGCGTGTTCGACAGTGGGGAGACCCAGTACTTC. This sequence encodes CSVFDSGETQYF.

The chain joins TRBV28 to TRBJ1-2; the D gene is possibly TRBD1 (6 bases). V dropped 2 bases and J dropped 2 bases, with 15 bases sitting between them. The CDR3 covers 16 residues. Germline V CDR1 and CDR2: MDHEN, SYDVKM. CDR3 region: CASSLLSQGRNYGYTF. The CDR3 nucleotides are TGTGCCAGCAGTTTACTCTCCCAGGGGCGCAACTATGGCTACACCTTC.

The J gene is TRBJ1-5, the V gene TRBV19, with TRBD1 matching 8 bases. The CDR3 runs to 15 residues. V lost 5 bases, J lost 1 base, and 4 bases stayed unmatched. Germline V lookup: CDR1 LNHDA, CDR2 SQIVND (reference sequence). The chain's CDR3 is CASSFWTGSNQPQHF. The CDR3 nucleotides are TGTGCCAGTAGTTTTTGGACAGGGAGCAATCAGCCCCAGCATTTT.

This clone was counted only a few times. The chain is built from TRBV19 and TRBJ2-7; TRBD1 aligns across 7 bases. CDR1 is LNHDA and CDR2 is SQIVND in the germline V gene (reference sequence). J was trimmed by 6 bases and V by 4 bases; bases with no gene match: 3. CDR3 size: 12 residues. CDR3 sequence: CASSTYRGEQYF. Written as DNA, the CDR3 is TGTGCCAGTAGTACATACAGGGGCGAGCAGTACTTC.

The chain employs TRBV29-1 and TRBJ2-1, with 8 positions matching TRBD2. Germline values: CDR1 SQVTM, CDR2 ANQGSEA. The V segment lost 4 bases and the J segment 5 bases; nucleotides outside the gene matches: 13. The CDR3 extends over 16 amino acids. The CDR3 sequence is CSVGTLAGTKHNEQFF. As DNA, the CDR3 is TGCAGCGTTGGTACATTAGCGGGAACGAAACACAATGAGCAGTTCTTC.

This chain uses TRBV6-1 with TRBJ2-1; D not resolved. V was trimmed by 4 bases and J by 4 bases, leaving 17 bases between them. The germline V gene encodes CDR1 MNHNS and CDR2 SASEGT. CDR3 length equals 16 residues. The CDR3 spells CASSAPGTPKYNEQFF. As DNA, the CDR3 is TGTGCCAGCAGTGCCCCCGGTACTCCGAAATACAATGAGCAGTTCTTC.

The chain combines TRBV5-1 with TRBJ2-3; D call uncertain. The CDR3 runs to 13 residues. Germline CDR1 reads SGHRS; CDR2 reads YFSETQ. The V end was cut by 0 bases, the J end by 4 bases, with 6 bases between. The CDR3 bases are TGCGCCAGCAGCTTGGGCGAACCAGATACGCAGTATTTT. It codes for CASSLGEPDTQYF.

The table lists this clone with a few counts. The chain recombines TRBV7-3 with TRBJ1-2; the D gene is possibly TRBD1 (6 bases). Deletions cut 5 bases from V and 4 bases from J, with 20 bases between. Germline lookup yields CDR1 SGHTA and CDR2 FQGTGA. This CDR3 has 16 residues. CDR3 sequence (DNA): TGTGCCAGCAGCGGGGGCGGTGCAGGAACCCTCTATGGCTACACCTTC. It translates to CASSGGGAGTLYGYTF.

The chain couples TRBV7-9 to TRBJ2-2; TRBD2 agrees at 8 bases. Trimming removed 5 bases from V and 4 bases from J; junction bases left unmatched: 6. Germline CDR1 SEHNR, CDR2 FQNEAQ (reference sequence). This CDR3 has 15 amino acids. The CDR3 DNA sequence: TGTGCCAGCAGCGCGAGCGGGAGTAGCACCGGGGAGCTGTTTTTT. Protein product: CASSASGSSTGELFF.

This chain links TRBV4-1 with TRBJ1-2; maybe TRBD1 (6 bases). The V and J ends lost 4 bases and 3 bases respectively, with 15 bases between them. The CDR3 spans 15 residues. The germline CDR1 and CDR2 sequences are MGHRA and YSYEKL. In nucleotides, the CDR3 is TGCGCCAGCAGCCGCGCAGACAGGCCCGACTATGGCTACACCTTC. It encodes CASSRADRPDYGYTF.

Only one count was recorded for this clone. V and J are TRBV5-1 and TRBJ2-1, with a tentative D call TRBD1 (6 bases). This CDR3 contains 15 residues. Germline lookup yields CDR1 SGHRS and CDR2 YFSETQ. Trimming cost V 1 base and J 9 bases, with 17 bases left between them. The CDR3 DNA reads as TGCGCCAGCAGCTTGACAAGTACAGGGCGAATTGAGCAGTTCTTC. Its translation is CASSLTSTGRIEQFF.

The V and J genes are TRBV3-1 (or the pseudogene TRBV3-2) and TRBJ2-6; D is undetermined. V lost 1 base and J 0 bases, leaving 7 bases between the germline ends. Germline V gene data show CDR1 as LGHDT and CDR2 as YNNKEL (reference sequence). The CDR3 runs to 16 residues. This CDR3 is CASSQVPSSGANVLTF. CDR3 nucleotide sequence: TGTGCCAGCAGCCAAGTCCCCAGCTCTGGGGCCAACGTCCTGACTTTC.

The chain links TRBV7-2 to TRBJ2-1, with 8 bases identical to TRBD1. The CDR3 extends over 15 amino acids. With 5 bases clipped from V and 2 bases from J, the junction kept 5 bases outside the gene matches. Germline lookup yields CDR1 SGHTA and CDR2 FQGNSA. The CDR3 nucleotides are TGTGCCAGCAGCCTACGGACAGGGCCCTACAATGAGCAGTTCTTC. Translation gives CASSLRTGPYNEQFF.

V usage is TRBV2 and J usage is TRBJ1-5; D is unclear. The V end was cut by 6 bases, the J end by 4 bases, with 10 bases between. From germline, CDR1 is SNHLY and CDR2 FYNNEI. The CDR3 extends over 13 amino acids. The CDR3 nucleotides read TGTGCCAGCAGCAGTCAGAAAAATCAGCCCCAGCATTTT. It translates to CASSSQKNQPQHF.

A few counts support this clone. The V gene is TRBV9, the J gene TRBJ2-7, with D unclear. V dropped 4 bases and J dropped 3 bases, with 14 bases sitting between them. CDR1 and CDR2 from the germline V gene are SGDLS and YYNGEE. The CDR3 is 14 residues long. The CDR3 here is CASSPRQSLYEQYF. In nucleotides, the CDR3 is TGTGCCAGCAGCCCTAGGCAGTCCCTCTACGAGCAGTACTTC.

The V and J genes are TRBV3-1 (or the pseudogene TRBV3-2) and TRBJ2-2; 9 nucleotides line up with TRBD1. V was clipped by 8 bases and J by 7 bases; unmatched bases: 11. CDR1 LGHDT and CDR2 YNNKEL come from the germline V gene (reference sequence). The CDR3 runs to 15 residues. As DNA, the CDR3 is TGTGCCAGCGAGCCAGGGACAGGGCGAGTCGGGGAGCTGTTTTTT. Protein: CASEPGTGRVGELFF.

The chain employs TRBV5-4 and TRBJ1-1; 8 nucleotides line up with TRBD1. J was trimmed by 3 bases and V by 4 bases; bases with no gene match: 5. This CDR3 has 14 amino acids. The germline V gene has CDR1 SGHNT and CDR2 YYREEE (reference sequence). The CDR3 protein is CASSLDRGYTEAFF. The DNA of the CDR3 is TGTGCCAGCAGCCTTGACAGGGGATACACTGAAGCTTTCTTT.

The chain has TRBV10-1 and TRBJ2-3; TRBD2 might be the D (6 bases). Between the trimmed V and J ends, which lost 3 bases and 3 bases, there was a span of 10 bases. CDR1 and CDR2 (germline): WNHNN, SYGVQD (reference sequence). This CDR3 has 14 amino acids. The CDR3 nucleotides read TGCGCCAGCAGTGACTGGGGGGTAACAGATACGCAGTATTTT. This sequence encodes CASSDWGVTDTQYF.

The CDR3 is CASRQGTGNNSPLHF. In DNA form, the CDR3 reads TGTGCCAGCAGACAAGGGACAGGCAATAATTCACCCCTCCACTTT. The chain joins TRBV7-8 to TRBJ1-6; 8 nucleotides agree with TRBD1. Germline V lookup: CDR1 SGHVS, CDR2 FQNEAQ. Trimming cost V 6 bases and J 5 bases; bases outside gene matches: 6. CDR3 length: 15 amino acids.